One sample yielded the 19 T cell receptor beta chains listed below, sequenced in a study of blood T cell repertoires in COVID-19. Sequencing was performed with immunoSEQ multiplex PCR; in TCRdb, only in-frame clones are kept and a portion is missing. The profile shows about 270,000 clones, roughly 86% of them singletons. Material for sequencing was peripheral blood. The receptor set was obtained from a man between 35 and 55 years old with active or convalescent COVID-19.

The rearrangement uses TRBV28 and TRBJ2-3, with 9 bases fitting TRBD1. CDR3 size: 15 residues. Germline V lookup: CDR1 MDHEN, CDR2 SYDVKM. With V trimmed by 4 bases and J by 5 bases, 7 bases remained unmatched. The CDR3 sequence: CASSSGTGPQDTQYF. The CDR3 DNA reads TGTGCCAGCAGTTCCGGGACAGGGCCACAAGATACGCAGTATTTT.

As to this clone: The DNA is left out, because the CDR3 cannot be placed on it with certainty; the CDR3 is given as TCRdb lists it. J is TRBJ2-6 and V is TRBV29-1; TRBD2 is taken as the D call from the table, unchecked against the DNA. Germline V CDR1 and CDR2: SQVTM, ANQGSEA. A total of 17 residues make up the CDR3, ends included. The CDR3 spells CSVVGAGALSGANVLIF.

About this clone itself: Additional DNA sequences in this sample encode the identical CDR3. The J gene is TRBJ2-6, the V gene TRBV2, with D perhaps TRBD2 (5 bases). Trimming shortened V by 7 bases and J by 1 base, and 5 bases separated the two germline ends. Germline-derived CDR1 and CDR2 are SNHLY and FYNNEI. The CDR3 is 13 amino acids. For the CDR3, the DNA is TGTGCCAGCACGGGATCTGGGGCCAACGTCCTGACTTTC. Translated: CASTGSGANVLTF.

This chain links TRBV12-3 or TRBV12-4 with TRBJ2-1; D remains unclear. The CDR3 length is 13 residues. Trimming shortened V by 6 bases and J by 5 bases, and 11 bases separated the two germline ends. CDR3 sequence (DNA): TGTGCCAGCAGCCCAGACACCCACAATGAGCAGTTCTTC. This gives the protein CASSPDTHNEQFF.

The rearrangement joins TRBV2 to TRBJ1-2; TRBD1 matches at 7 bases. This CDR3 is built from 14 residues. Germline values: CDR1 SNHLY, CDR2 FYNNEI. Losses at the gene ends were 7 bases for V and 4 bases for J; bases not matched to a gene: 9. The chain's CDR3 is CASNTGTEAYGYTF. The CDR3 coding sequence is TGTGCCAGCAATACCGGGACAGAGGCCTATGGCTACACCTTC.

The chain uses TRBV2 and TRBJ1-4; D not certain. The germline V and J ends were trimmed by 1 base and 0 bases, with 6 bases remaining between them. CDR1 and CDR2 (germline): SNHLY, FYNNEI. CDR3 length equals 15 residues. CDR3 nucleotides: TGTGCCAGCAGTGAAGGCCAGGCAACTAATGAAAAACTGTTTTTT. Translated, it gives CASSEGQATNEKLFF.

This clone has more than one count but fewer than ten. V and J are TRBV2 and TRBJ2-2; 9 bases are a match to TRBD1. The V gene's germline CDR1 is SNHLY and CDR2 FYNNEI. CDR3 size: 14 residues. J was trimmed by 6 bases and V by 7 bases; bases with no gene match: 6. CDR3: CASKGQGFPGELFF. In DNA, the CDR3 is TGTGCCAGCAAGGGACAGGGTTTCCCCGGGGAGCTGTTTTTT.

CDR3 in amino acids: CASSLAPAGGNSYNEQFF. The CDR3 DNA is TGTGCCAGCAGCTTAGCTCCAGCGGGAGGAAACTCCTACAATGAGCAGTTCTTC. The chain uses TRBV7-6 and TRBJ2-1, with 9 bases identical to TRBD2. With 0 bases clipped from V and 0 bases from J, the junction kept 6 bases outside the gene matches. The CDR3 loop spans 18 amino acids. CDR1 SGHVS and CDR2 FNYEAQ come from the germline V gene. The full variable domain, in which reference TRBV7-6 and TRBJ2-1 provide the parts outside the CDR3, is GAGVSQSPRYKVTKRGQDVALRCDPISGHVSLYWYRQALGQGPEFLTYFNYEAQQDKSGLPNDRFSAERPEGSISTLTIQRTEQRDSAMYRCASSLAPAGGNSYNEQFFGPGTRLTVL.

The J gene is TRBJ1-1, the V gene TRBV7-9, with D possibly TRBD1 on 5 matching bases. This CDR3 is built from 14 residues. Deletions cut 2 bases from V and 1 base from J, with 8 bases between. From germline, CDR1 is SEHNR and CDR2 FQNEAQ (reference sequence). The CDR3 sequence: CASSLLTGNTEAFF. CDR3 in DNA: TGTGCCAGCAGCTTACTCACAGGGAACACTGAAGCTTTCTTT.

The J gene is TRBJ1-1, the V gene TRBV19; TRBD1 agrees at 10 bases. Germline loops: CDR1 LNHDA, CDR2 SQIVND (reference sequence). The CDR3 loop spans 17 amino acids. Trimming cost V 4 bases and J 0 bases; bases outside gene matches: 8. The DNA for the CDR3 is TGTGCCAGTAGTAAAGGGCGACAGGGGGCCGTGAACACTGAAGCTTTCTTT. Its translation is CASSKGRQGAVNTEAFF.

The V call is TRBV27, the J call TRBJ2-3; weak D call: TRBD2 (6 bases). Per germline, CDR1 MNHEY and CDR2 SMNVEV (reference sequence). V lost 3 bases to trimming and J lost 8 bases, with 15 bases between them. This CDR3 has 14 amino acids. As DNA, the CDR3 is TGTGCCAGCAGTTTCGAGGGACTCAGTGGTACGCAGTATTTT. Amino acid sequence: CASSFEGLSGTQYF.

Remarks on this clone: Other DNA sequences in the same sample also yield this CDR3. V is TRBV27 and J is TRBJ2-7; 11 bases are shared with TRBD1. Germline V gene sequence: CDR1 MNHEY, CDR2 SMNVEV (reference sequence). The trim removed 8 bases at V and 3 bases at J, leaving 3 bases unmatched. The CDR3 totals 13 residues. The CDR3 sequence: CASSGQGGYEQYF. CDR3 in DNA: TGTGCCAGCTCGGGACAGGGGGGCTACGAGCAGTACTTC.

The count of this clone is one. The rearrangement links TRBV27 to TRBJ2-3; TRBD1 is a possible D gene (5 bases). Germline loops: CDR1 MNHEY, CDR2 SMNVEV (reference sequence). Trimming removed 3 bases at V and 12 bases at J, with 16 bases between. The CDR3 sequence is 13 residues long. As DNA, the CDR3 is TGTGCCAGCAGTTTGGTCGACCCAGGGTCCCAGTATTTT. This translates into CASSLVDPGSQYF.

This chain links TRBV18 with TRBJ2-1, with 8 bases aligning to TRBD1. Germline V CDR1 and CDR2: KGHSH, LQKENI. After removal of 3 bases from V and 9 bases from J, the junction contained 7 bases not matched to a gene. The CDR3 is 14 amino acids. The CDR3 DNA is TGTGCCAGCTCACCTATCCAGGGGGCGTTTGAGCAGTTCTTC. Protein sequence: CASSPIQGAFEQFF.

This chain connects TRBV9 to TRBJ2-4; possible D gene TRBD2, 6 bases. Per the germline V gene, CDR1 is SGDLS and CDR2 is YYNGEE. The CDR3 spans 16 residues. Trimming removed 3 bases from V and 1 base from J, with 14 bases in between. DNA of the CDR3: TGTGCCAGCAGCGACCCCCCAGGGAGGGCCAAAAACATTCAGTACTTC. It yields the protein CASSDPPGRAKNIQYF.

V gene TRBV5-4 combines with J gene TRBJ2-1; 12 nucleotides match TRBD2. Germline assignment: CDR1 SGHNT and CDR2 YYREEE (reference sequence). The CDR3 is 18 amino acids. The V gene end was trimmed by 4 bases and the J gene end by 2 bases; junction bases not matched to a gene: 10. CDR3 sequence: CASSLGLAGPPPYNEQFF. The CDR3 DNA reads as TGTGCCAGCAGCCTTGGACTAGCGGGACCCCCTCCCTACAATGAGCAGTTCTTC. The full variable domain, in which reference TRBV5-4 and TRBJ2-1 provide the parts outside the CDR3, is ETGVTQSPTHLIKTRGQQVTLRCSSQSGHNTVSWYQQALGQGPQFIFQYYREEENGRGNFPPRFSGLQFPNYSSELNVNALELDDSALYLCASSLGLAGPPPYNEQFFGPGTRLTVL.

V gene TRBV24-1 combines with J gene TRBJ2-3, with 8 positions matching TRBD2. The junction had 13 bases not matched to a gene; V was cut back by 4 bases and J by 5 bases. The CDR3 has 17 amino acids. CDR1 KGHDR and CDR2 SFDVKD come from the germline V gene. DNA of the CDR3: TGTGCCACCAGTGACCCCCTTGACAGCGGGAGTAAAGATACGCAGTATTTT. This sequence encodes CATSDPLDSGSKDTQYF.

CDR3 DNA sequence: TGCGCCAGCAGCCAAGATCAGGGTATAAGTGAAGCTTTCTTT. This encodes CASSQDQGISEAFF. The chain has TRBV4-1 and TRBJ1-1, with D tentatively TRBD1 (5 bases). Germline CDR1 is MGHRA and CDR2 is YSYEKL. The CDR3 extends over 14 amino acids. Trimming removed 0 bases from V and 7 bases from J, with 12 bases in between.

The chain combines TRBV24-1 with TRBJ1-1; D gene ambiguous. V gave up 4 bases and J gave up 1 base, with 6 bases separating them. CDR3 length equals 13 residues. The V gene's germline CDR1 is KGHDR and CDR2 SFDVKD. The DNA of the CDR3 is TGTGCCACCAGTGAGGAGACGAACACTGAAGCTTTCTTT. Its protein product is CATSEETNTEAFF.